What follows are 18 T cell receptor beta chains derived from one specimen sequenced in a study of Graves' ophthalmopathy and Graves' hyperthyroidism. Beta-chain TCR CDR3 regions were amplified from RNA transcripts. An initial RT-PCR round employing HTBI primers preceded a second-round multiplex PCR. Each CDR3 protein is one row after TCRdb ran MiXCR on the multiplex PCR reads. The sample consists of almost 400,000 distinct CDR3 sequences, about 18% of them appearing once. Sequencing was performed on peripheral blood. These receptors all stem from a woman aged 18-30 years with Graves' ophthalmopathy.

This clonotype was counted at least ten times. The chain couples TRBV27 to TRBJ2-7, with 7 nucleotides matching TRBD1. CDR3 length equals 17 residues. V was pared by 2 bases and J by 3 bases, with 13 bases of the junction left unmatched. The germline V gene has CDR1 MNHEY and CDR2 SMNVEV (reference sequence). The CDR3 DNA is TGTGCCAGCAGTTTAGTTGGTGCTGGGACAGATGTCTACGAGCAGTACTTC. Amino acid sequence: CASSLVGAGTDVYEQYF.

This clonotype came up many times. The chain carries TRBV7-2 and TRBJ2-5; D gene unclear. Trimming stripped 0 bases from V and 9 bases from J, with 14 bases between. The germline CDR1 and CDR2 sequences are SGHTA and FQGNSA. This CDR3 has 14 amino acids. The CDR3: CASSLARATDAQYF. Here the CDR3 DNA reads TGTGCCAGCAGCTTAGCGAGAGCCACCGACGCCCAGTACTTC.

The table lists this clonotype with many counts. V usage is TRBV12-3 or TRBV12-4 and J usage is TRBJ2-7; D is unclear. The CDR3 runs 11 residues. The ends were cut back, 6 bases at V and 6 bases at J, with 9 bases in the middle. The CDR3 DNA sequence: TGTGCCAGCAGCTCCGGACGCGAGCAGTACTTC. Translated, it gives CASSSGREQYF.

This clonotype was observed once. The V gene is TRBV11-2, the J gene TRBJ1-2, with 7 bases identical to TRBD1. The CDR3 is 15 residues long. Germline CDR1 reads SGHAT; CDR2 reads FQNNGV. The V and J ends lost 2 bases and 7 bases, in that order; junction bases with no gene match: 10. The DNA of the CDR3 is TGTGCCAGCAGCTTATATCCGACAGGGAATCGTGGCTACACCTTC. Its translation is CASSLYPTGNRGYTF. Full variable domain (outside the CDR3, taken from reference TRBV11-2 and TRBJ1-2): EAGVAQSPRYKIIEKRQSVAFWCNPISGHATLYWYQQILGQGPKLLIQFQNNGVVDDSQLPKDRFSAERLKGVDSTLKIQPAKLEDSAVYLCASSLYPTGNRGYTFGSGTRLTVV.

This clonotype was seen repeatedly, ten times or more. The rearrangement joins TRBV4-1 to TRBJ1-1; D unresolved. Germline-derived CDR1 and CDR2 are MGHRA and YSYEKL. The CDR3 runs to 13 residues. Trimming shortened V by 3 bases and J by 1 base, and 6 bases separated the two germline ends. CDR3 sequence: CASSHGGNTEAFF. Written as DNA, the CDR3 is TGCGCCAGCAGCCATGGAGGGAACACTGAAGCTTTCTTT.

This clonotype has just one count. The CDR3 nucleotides read TGTGCCAGCAGTTCCCCTCGGGATAGCAATCAGCCCCAGCATTTT. It encodes CASSSPRDSNQPQHF. The rearrangement joins TRBV6-2 or TRBV6-3 to TRBJ1-5; D gene uncertain. This CDR3 is built from 15 residues. Between the trimmed V and J ends, which lost 4 bases and 0 bases, there was a span of 10 bases. Germline assignment: CDR1 MNHEY and CDR2 SVGEGT.

This chain joins TRBV27 and TRBJ1-1; D perhaps matches TRBD1 (5 bases). The germline CDR1 and CDR2 sequences are MNHEY and SMNVEV (reference sequence). Trimming pared 5 bases from V and 3 bases from J, leaving 10 bases between. This CDR3 spans 13 amino acids. The CDR3 DNA is TGTGCCAGCAGTCAGGGATCGGACACTGAAGCTTTCTTT. Translated, it gives CASSQGSDTEAFF.

This chain links TRBV19 with TRBJ1-6; no definite D call. This CDR3 is built from 14 residues. Germline V CDR1 and CDR2: LNHDA, SQIVND (reference sequence). V lost 4 bases to trimming and J lost 7 bases, with 11 bases between them. CDR3 sequence (DNA): TGTGCCAGTAGTACTACATCGGCGAATTCACCCCTCCACTTT. Protein sequence: CASSTTSANSPLHF.

This clonotype was recorded at least ten times. The chain couples TRBV29-1 to TRBJ1-2; D remains unclear. Germline assignment: CDR1 SQVTM and CDR2 ANQGSEA. The CDR3 spans 13 residues. V was pared by 4 bases and J by 3 bases, with 12 bases between. The CDR3 DNA follows: TGCAGCGTTGGGAGCGGGCAACACTATGGCTACACCTTC. Residues: CSVGSGQHYGYTF. Combining the CDR3 with reference TRBV29-1 and TRBJ1-2 gives the whole variable domain SAVISQKPSRDICQRGTSLTIQCQVDSQVTMMFWYRQQPGQSLTLIATANQGSEATYESGFVIDKFPISRPNLTFSTLTVSNMSPEDSSIYLCSVGSGQHYGYTFGSGTRLTVV.

Ten or more counts support this clonotype. The J gene is TRBJ2-4, the V gene TRBV28; D unresolved. There are 15 residues in the CDR3. Deletions cut 4 bases from V and 0 bases from J, with 10 bases between. CDR1 MDHEN and CDR2 SYDVKM come from the germline V gene. Written as DNA, the CDR3 is TGTGCCAGCAGTTGGGCCAGTAGAGCCAAAAACATTCAGTACTTC. It is translated as CASSWASRAKNIQYF.

This chain links TRBV7-2 with TRBJ2-7; possible D gene TRBD1, 5 bases. Germline CDR1 and CDR2: SGHTA and FQGNSA. The CDR3 consists of 12 residues. Trimming removed 4 bases at V and 6 bases at J, with 10 bases between. CDR3 sequence: CASSSRRGEQYF. CDR3 sequence (DNA): TGTGCCAGCAGCTCGAGAAGGGGCGAGCAGTACTTC. Supplemented by reference TRBV7-2 and TRBJ2-7, the full variable domain reads GAGVSQSPSNKVTEKGKDVELRCDPISGHTALYWYRQSLGQGLEFLIYFQGNSAPDKSGLPSDRFSAERTGGSVSTLTIQRTQQEDSAVYLCASSSRRGEQYFGPGTRLTVT.

The V and J genes are TRBV28 and TRBJ1-1; D may be TRBD1 (5 bases). Looked up from germline, CDR1 is MDHEN and CDR2 is SYDVKM. V lost 5 bases and J 3 bases, leaving 13 bases between the germline ends. The CDR3 has 14 residues. CDR3 coding DNA: TGTGCCAGCAGTCCCGCTGGGGACCACACTGAAGCTTTCTTT. Protein product: CASSPAGDHTEAFF.

About this clonotype: The junction shows a germline mismatch at one end, possibly a read error. The chain combines TRBV28 with TRBJ2-7; 12 positions agree with TRBD2. There are 16 residues in the CDR3. Germline CDR1 and CDR2: MDHEN and SYDVKM. CDR3 bases: TGTGCCAGCAGTTTATTGAGTAAGGGAGGACTAGCGGGGCAAAACTTC. It translates to CASSLLSKGGLAGQNF.

This clonotype was detected many times. The genes are TRBV19 and TRBJ1-5; maybe TRBD1 (5 bases). Germline V gene sequence: CDR1 LNHDA, CDR2 SQIVND (reference sequence). The length of the CDR3 is 16 residues. The V end lost 5 bases, the J end lost 4 bases, and 18 bases lay between the germline ends. The CDR3 DNA sequence: TGTGCCAGTAGTTATCTGCTCCAGGGAAGAAATCAGCCCCAGCATTTT. Encoded protein: CASSYLLQGRNQPQHF.

This clonotype was counted only a few times. The chain has TRBV3-1 and TRBJ2-2, with TRBD2 matching 11 bases. V lost 3 bases, J lost 6 bases, and 6 bases stayed unmatched. Germline V gene sequence: CDR1 LGHDT, CDR2 YNNKEL (reference sequence). This CDR3 contains 16 residues. CDR3 nucleotide sequence: TGTGCCAGCAGCCAGATAGCGGGGGGGCACGCCGGGGAGCTGTTTTTT. It yields the protein CASSQIAGGHAGELFF.

The V and J genes are TRBV24-1 and TRBJ2-5, with a weak D call TRBD1 (6 bases). Germline V gene data show CDR1 as KGHDR and CDR2 as SFDVKD. This CDR3 has 16 residues. With 0 bases removed from V and 5 bases from J, the gap between germline ends came to 15 bases. The CDR3 nucleotides read TGTGCCACCAGTGATTTGCAAGGGGTGCAGGGGGAGACCCAGTACTTC. This sequence encodes CATSDLQGVQGETQYF.

The rearrangement uses TRBV28 and TRBJ2-2, with TRBD2 identical over 10 bases. The CDR3 is 17 residues long. Germline V gene lookup returns CDR1 MDHEN and CDR2 SYDVKM. With V trimmed by 6 bases and J by 1 base, 8 bases remained unmatched. In nucleotides, the CDR3 is TGTGCCAGCAGGGGGCCTACTAGCGGGAAGAACACCGGGGAGCTGTTTTTT. Translation gives CASRGPTSGKNTGELFF.

V and J are TRBV7-2 and TRBJ2-7; TRBD2 might be the D (5 bases). This CDR3 spans 13 amino acids. Germline assignment: CDR1 SGHTA and CDR2 FQGNSA. V was cut by 5 bases and J by 3 bases, with 11 bases left in between. The DNA of the CDR3 is TGTGCCAGCAGCCAGAGACGGGACTACGAGCAGTACTTC. Encoded protein: CASSQRRDYEQYF.